Included here is one T cell receptor beta chain sequence, with context. What antigen it recognizes has not been identified. Nothing much larger sits one base from this clone, and base qualities are not available. This record belongs to a study of blood T cell repertoires in COVID-19 (dated by TCRdb to the early 2020s). General notes on the study: Samples covering the acute and convalescent phases of COVID-19 were provided by collaborators in the United States, Italy and Spain. The material from the prospective study consisted of cDNA or gDNA derived from T cells, B-cell-depleted T cells, or PBMCs. The dataset comprised deeply sampled blood TCRbeta repertoires from subjects exposed to, actively infected with, or recovered from COVID-19. The repertoires were made available in a free public database intended to serve as a resource for research on the immune response to SARS-CoV-2. Samples were obtained from the ongoing ImmuneRACE study (first 160 participants) and from 1,254 subjects provided by 6 global collaborators. The sample metadata nearly always contained a de-identified subject ID, COVID-19 status, age in years and sex. Where available, HLA class I and class II types were taken from metadata supplied by the sample provider and were not determined by assay-based typing. Results and caveats for the whole study, not just this receptor: The quantity of clinical and demographic metadata differed by source and by participant and was supplied without curation.

Relative to germline, V is 0 bases shorter and J is 4 bases shorter, with 7 bases between their ends. Including the terminal cysteine and phenylalanine, the CDR3 comprises 15 residues. This entry keeps only the CDR3 DNA: 45 bases, framed from base 1. The germline V gene gives CDR1 as MNHEY and CDR2 as SVGAGI. Collaborating institutions collected whole blood in K2EDTA tubes following their own protocols. For TCRbeta analysis, collaborator samples were shipped as frozen whole blood, as isolated PBMCs, or as DNA extracted from either sample type. TCRbeta CDR3 regions were amplified from genomic DNA by means of the immunoSEQ Assay, a bias-controlled multiplex PCR. The paper's processing steps were these. Nucleated cell counts per sample were estimated from amplification of reference gene primers within the assay. Sequence reads were collapsed and filtered to measure the absolute abundance of every unique TCRbeta CDR3 rearrangement. For each sample, productive Simpson clonality was calculated as the square root of Simpson's diversity index over productive rearrangements. Imported from immuneACCESS, the table was reduced by TCRdb to in-frame sequences with V and J called. These copies leave out some clones; in studies compared against another copy, an unresolved V gene accounts for under half, and the cause of the remainder is not known. The D gene and trimming were derived from the DNA, and the V and J assignments and clone size from that table. This sample gives tens of thousands of clones in total; under 85% of them show up just once. Of the sample, around 12% is held by the ten largest clones.

The sequencing sample was made of peripheral blood. The TCR sequence derives from a human donor in a cohort sampled during active COVID-19. The chain was built from TRBV6-5 and TRBJ1-6; no confident D gene assignment can be made. The DNA sequence is given as TGTGCCAGCAGTTACTCTGAGGAATATAATTCACCCCTCCACTTT. Its product reads: CASSYSEEYNSPLHF.